The 3 T cell receptor beta chains below were found in one sample sequenced in a study of cytomegalovirus exposure and HLA in healthy donors. PCR amplification relied on 60 Vbeta primers (plus 13 Jbeta primers). Sequencing used immunoSEQ multiplex PCR; TCRdb keeps in-frame clones, though not all of them. Counted here are 150,000 to 200,000 clones, 76% occurring once; the ten biggest clones make up 2% to 3%. Sequencing was done on a sample of PBMCs. The receptors stem from a woman in her twenties or thirties in good health and CMV-seropositive.

The V and J genes are TRBV28 and TRBJ1-2; tentative D call: TRBD1 (6 bases). Per germline, CDR1 MDHEN and CDR2 SYDVKM. The CDR3 is 13 amino acids. The V and J ends lost 10 bases and 8 bases respectively, with 20 bases between them. CDR3 region: CATTGGGAKGYTF. CDR3 nucleotides: TGTGCCACCACGGGAGGGGGGGCGAAGGGCTACACCTTC.

V gene TRBV28 combines with J gene TRBJ2-7, with 11 bases matching TRBD2. The CDR3 spans 19 residues. V lost 10 bases to trimming and J lost 0 bases; unmatched junction nucleotides: 20. Germline lookup yields CDR1 MDHEN and CDR2 SYDVKM. The CDR3 DNA sequence: TGTGCCAACACAGCTTATATAGCGGGGGGGCCGTGGAGCTCCTACGAGCAGTACTTC. It codes for CANTAYIAGGPWSSYEQYF. The whole variable domain, remainder taken from reference TRBV28 and TRBJ2-7, is DVKVTQSSRYLVKRTGEKVFLECVQDMDHENMFWYRQDPGLGLRLIYFSYDVKMKEKGDIPEGYSVSREKKERFSLILESASTNQTSMYLCANTAYIAGGPWSSYEQYFGPGTRLTVT.

The gene calls are TRBV6-1 and TRBJ2-2; possibly TRBD1 for D (5 bases). This CDR3 contains 15 residues. CDR1 and CDR2 from the germline V gene are MNHNS and SASEGT. Trimming pared 10 bases from V and 1 base from J, leaving 16 bases between. For the CDR3, the DNA is TGTGCCACGAGGCATGGGGCTAAGAACACCGGGGAGCTGTTTTTT. Its protein is CATRHGAKNTGELFF.